This T cell receptor beta chain was recorded in a study of cytomegalovirus exposure and HLA in healthy donors (dated by TCRdb to about 2017). Study-wide context: An earlier analysis of roughly 630 of the donors reported 250 to 350 Gb of sequence data and about 100 million unique TCR beta sequences from 150 million to 200 million T cells. In a later analysis, previously published TCR beta repertoires from fewer than 750 donors were re-analyzed and high-resolution HLA genotyping was added so that TCR occurrence patterns could be studied. Rather than using new phenotypic data, the later analysis identified candidate immune exposures from TCR beta sequences and from how often those sequences occurred across donors. Typing coverage varied by locus: roughly 620-640 donors for A, B, C, DRB1 and DQB1; approximately 520 for DQA1; about 590 for DPA1; roughly 470 for DPB1. Of the 350 to 450 genotyped donors, roughly 80% were placed in the genetic ancestry cluster associated with self-reported Caucasian donors. Along with the approximately 670-subject first cohort, a separate validation cohort of about 110 different subjects was used. Five DR-DQ haplotypes were handled as single units for association and clustering, since linkage in the cohort was strong. Donor age, sex, ethnicity and CMV serostatus were compiled alongside the repertoire data. Among some 400 genotyped donors of the cohort, an average of around 240,000 unique TCR beta nucleotide sequences were sequenced per donor, roughly 20% of them non-productive. About 300 gigabases of sequencing data and approximately 93 million unique TCR sequences were included in an early release covering several hundred HLA-typed donors. The T cell repertoires of under 750 subjects were profiled by immunosequencing and related to cytomegalovirus serostatus. The study aimed to test whether signatures of past pathogen exposure could be identified by cataloging public T cell receptors. In an earlier analysis of 500 to 650 of the donors, high-throughput TCR beta sequencing was used to judge whether each TCR beta V gene segment behaved as functional or pseudogenic. Class I and class II HLA loci were covered by the typing at four-digit resolution. A later genetic analysis took genome-wide SNP genotypes for 398 of the 666 donors and used that subset as a discovery cohort. Every repertoire in the discovery cohort had been generated on one and the same sequencing platform. To predict cytomegalovirus infection status, the study combined high-throughput TCR immunosequencing, statistical association of individual TCRs with disease status, and machine learning.

The library relied on the immunoSEQ multiplex PCR assay. For the multiplex PCR, a mixture combining 60 forward primers for TCR Vbeta segments and 13 reverse primers for TCR Jbeta segments was used. Amplification of the CDR3 region of rearranged TCR beta genes was performed with a multiplex PCR assay on genomic DNA. The Illumina HiSeq System was used to sequence the amplified TCR beta libraries as 87-base-pair reads. As for how the authors treated the data: A later analysis counted approximately 74 million unique TCR beta chains across the 666 repertoires, and some 11 million of these chains were shared by at least two donors. A nearest-neighbor algorithm error-corrected the raw reads and collapsed the reads into unique sequences, merging closely related sequences to remove PCR and sequencing errors. To assign V, D and J gene segments, CDR3 sequences were aligned to IMGT reference sequences. Each retained sequence needed at least a six-nucleotide match to both a V gene segment and a J gene segment. A rearrangement was called productive if the CDR3 had no stop codons and remained in frame with V and J, and every other rearrangement was called non-productive. CDR3 was defined according to IMGT convention as the region running from the second conserved V-encoded cysteine to the conserved J-encoded phenylalanine. The earlier analysis of about 610 of the donors excluded sequences that lacked an unambiguous match to a single V gene segment. In an earlier analysis of some 590 of the donors, a V segment was called functional when productive rearrangements were above 56.7%, and segregating when the standard deviation between donors exceeded 5%. A statistical classification framework was built to diagnose cytomegalovirus status from the catalog of TCR beta chain sequences. A later analysis assigned V and J genes by comparing TCR nucleotide sequences with IMGT/GENE-DB human TR gene sequences. Using the TCRdist pipeline, a later analysis assigned CDR3 sequences along with most-parsimonious VDJ recombination scenarios. In a later analysis, every TCR beta chain was defined by the combination of its CDR3 amino acid sequence and its V-gene family, and reads without a unique V-gene family were dropped. As a way to deal with suspected cross-contamination and a sequencing artifact, a later analysis dropped hundreds of nucleotide sequences that were highly shared and had low generation probability. In a later analysis, a clonal expansion index for each public chain was calculated from normalized within-repertoire ranks of inferred template counts. Generation probabilities in a later analysis came from a VDJ recombination model fitted to out-of-frame rearrangements, and those results were checked against IGoR. In a later analysis, TCR-TCR, TCR-HLA and TCR-CMV co-occurrence was scored with hypergeometric tests, and a repertoire-size bias correction was applied to TCR pairs. In a later analysis, false discovery rates were estimated by permuting HLA or CMV assignments 20 times. In a later analysis, co-occurring TCRs were grouped using DBSCAN, with TCRdist sequence similarity added in when clustering inside HLA-allele-positive subsets. Co-occurrence clustering excluded repertoires with fewer than 30,000 or more than 120,000 public chains, plus five with anomalous nucleotide sharing. TCRdb stores this immuneACCESS table with in-frame sequences only. Part of the clones is absent; in the studies checked, under half of the shortfall reflects unresolved V genes, and no reason is known for the rest. V, J and clone size derive from that table, while D and trimming were established from the DNA sequence. The sample table on file contains fewer than 100,000 clones. Around 0.6% of the sample is taken by the ten largest.

Reading from cysteine to phenylalanine, the CDR3 counts 14 amino acids. The kept DNA is CDR3 alone, 42 bases in frame from the first base. Based on the germline V gene, the CDR1 and CDR2 sequences are SNHLY and FYNNEI. The junction carries 9 bases between V and J, which are trimmed by 4 bases and 2 bases respectively. The cohort comprised 666 healthy bone marrow donors. At the time of sampling, all cohort members were nominally healthy, though unrecorded immune exposures were likely present. The donor was CMV seronegative and was included in the group of 352 seronegative cohort members. A peripheral blood sample was provided by each donor, and peripheral blood mononuclear cells were used for TCR beta sequencing. Genomic DNA extraction from the blood cell samples was performed with the Qiagen DNeasy Blood Extraction Kit. Overall study outcomes, separate from this receptor: Compared with equally common non-associated chains, HLA-associated TCR beta chains in a later analysis were more clonally expanded and had lower generation probabilities. It was suggested by the authors that the approach could potentially be generalized to other disease states and immunological phenotypes. A later analysis associated about 17,000 TCR beta sequences with specific HLA alleles at a false discovery rate of 0.05. The only immune exposure information available for the cohort was CMV serostatus. A cluster of highly shared sequence variants was judged likely to represent a technical artifact of the sequencing pipeline. Because counts were too low, 15 or so rarely observed V segments, including chromosome 9 orphons, were excluded from the earlier analysis of around 640 of the donors. Three of the identified cytomegalovirus-associated TCR beta chains were confirmed in vitro to be specific for cytomegalovirus antigens. Presence/absence analyses assumed roughly uniform sequencing depth across donors, an assumption that may not hold. The classifier was reported to diagnose cytomegalovirus status with high specificity and sensitivity in both the original and validation cohorts. In an earlier analysis of 587 of the donors, most TCR beta V segments appeared in productive rearrangements about 90% or about 30% of the time, broadly matching IMGT annotations. The study gave a list of 150 to 200 TCR beta chains associated with cytomegalovirus. V-gene and J-gene trimming of TCR beta chains was associated with a missense DCLRE1C variant in a later genetic analysis, and the association was replicated in an independent cohort. In a later analysis, most CMV-associated TCR beta chains were found to appear HLA-restricted, with HLA associations seemingly driven largely by CMV exposure. In a later analysis, several top co-occurrence clusters were reported to appear linked to parvovirus B19, influenza, CMV and Epstein-Barr virus. A later genetic analysis reported fewer N-insertions in productive TCRs among donors in an Asian-associated ancestry cluster than the roughly 700-donor mean. A further reported finding was that TCR beta sequences accurately predicted the HLA-A and HLA-B alleles for most subjects in the first cohort. A later analysis found that TCR association rates varied across HLA loci, with DRB1 alleles showing the most associated TCRs and HLA-C alleles the fewest. This cohort had only TCR beta chains sequenced, and the lack of alpha or paired-chain data limited which features could be detected. While some public TCRs were present in many individuals, most TCR sequences turned up only very rarely across donors. Linkage disequilibrium might explain the correlated functional status among segregating V segments, but an unknown experimental factor could not be ruled out. Because some donors lacked HLA typing at each locus, the association tests relied only on the typed subset. Because the 87-base-pair reads could not distinguish some IMGT-functional V segments, including TRBV6-2 and TRBV6-3, those segments were excluded. When HLA alleles, especially DR and DQ, strongly co-occurred, attributing TCR associations to individual alleles was difficult.

As for this clone: The antigen this receptor binds is unknown.

This TCR was sampled from a man aged 45 to 65 in good health and CMV-seronegative. What was sequenced was PBMCs. The rearranged segments are TRBV2 and TRBJ1-5; 5 matching bases give a weak D call of TRBD1. At the DNA level, the sequence is TGTGCCAGCAGTGTGGGGGGTGGCAATCAGCCCCAGCATTTT. Translated, it reads CASSVGGGNQPQHF.